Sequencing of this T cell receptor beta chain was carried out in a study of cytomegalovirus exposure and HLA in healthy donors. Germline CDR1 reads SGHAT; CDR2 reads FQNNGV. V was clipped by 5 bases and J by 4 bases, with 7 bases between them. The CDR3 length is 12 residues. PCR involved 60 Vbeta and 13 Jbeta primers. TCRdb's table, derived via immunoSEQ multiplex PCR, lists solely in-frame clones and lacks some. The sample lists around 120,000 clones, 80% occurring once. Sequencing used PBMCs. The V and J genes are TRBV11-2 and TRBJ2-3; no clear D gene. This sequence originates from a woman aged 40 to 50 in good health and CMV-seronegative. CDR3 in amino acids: CASSPSPDTQYF. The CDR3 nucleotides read TGTGCCAGCAGCCCCTCTCCAGATACGCAGTATTTT.